Each of the 6 T cell receptor beta chains below was sequenced from the same sample in a study of read filtering for tumor transcriptome and immune sequencing. From 300 to 400 ng of RNA, a library with molecular barcoded alpha/delta and beta/gamma adaptors was made. TCRdb used MiXCR to reprocess the reads, holding one entry per CDR3 protein. Among 30,000 to 35,000 distinct CDR3 sequences listed, 15% to 20% were seen once. Sequences were obtained from a population of CD138-negative cells sorted from bone marrow. These receptor sequences come from a donor aged 40 or over with multiple myeloma.

For this clonotype: Germline is not matched at one junction end, which may reflect a read error. The rearrangement uses TRBV5-1 and TRBJ2-1; D unclear. Germline loops: CDR1 SGHRS, CDR2 YFSETQ. The CDR3 runs 16 residues. The CDR3 DNA reads TGCGTCAGCAGCTGGGCAGCGCGAGGCTTAAACAATGAGCAGTTCTTC. It translates to CVSSWAARGLNNEQFF.

This clonotype was seen at least ten times. J is TRBJ2-5 and V is TRBV7-2; perhaps TRBD2 as D (6 bases). V dropped 3 bases and J dropped 0 bases, with 11 bases sitting between them. The CDR3 runs 15 residues. Germline CDR1 reads SGHTA; CDR2 reads FQGNSA. The CDR3 reads CASSFGGMYQETQYF. CDR3 coding DNA: TGTGCCAGCAGCTTTGGAGGGATGTACCAAGAGACCCAGTACTTC.

This clonotype was seen at least ten times. The V call is TRBV29-1, the J call TRBJ2-3; tentatively, D is TRBD1 (5 bases). CDR3 length: 13 amino acids. V lost 3 bases to trimming and J lost 8 bases, with 15 bases between them. Germline-derived CDR1 and CDR2 are SQVTM and ANQGSEA. The CDR3 DNA sequence: TGCAGCGTTGATATGGGTAGGGGTGTTACGCAGTATTTT. Translating gives CSVDMGRGVTQYF.

This clonotype has ten or more counts. CDR3 DNA: TGTGCCTCCGGCTCTGCCGATACGCAGTATTTT. Translated: CASGSADTQYF. The rearrangement joins TRBV28 to TRBJ2-3; no firm D call. CDR1 is MDHEN and CDR2 is SYDVKM in the germline V gene. Trimming shortened V by 11 bases and J by 6 bases, and 12 bases separated the two germline ends. CDR3 length: 11 residues.

This clonotype was seen repeatedly, ten times or more. The chain recombines TRBV19 with TRBJ2-1; D not certain. Per the germline V gene, CDR1 is LNHDA and CDR2 is SQIVND (reference sequence). There are 14 residues in the CDR3. V dropped 6 bases and J dropped 6 bases, with 15 bases sitting between them. CDR3 nucleotide sequence: TGTGCCAGTAGCCGACGAAAACAGAGCAATGAGCAGTTCTTC. The encoded protein is CASSRRKQSNEQFF.

This clonotype was seen ten or more times. The chain employs TRBV6-2 or TRBV6-3 and TRBJ2-7, with 11 bases identical to TRBD2. Germline V gives CDR1 MNHEY, CDR2 SVGEGT. This CDR3 region has 15 residues. The junction had 6 bases not matched to a gene; V was cut back by 6 bases and J by 2 bases. CDR3 in amino acids: CASSYGTSGTYEQYF. The CDR3 DNA sequence: TGTGCCAGCAGCTACGGGACTAGCGGAACCTACGAGCAGTACTTC.